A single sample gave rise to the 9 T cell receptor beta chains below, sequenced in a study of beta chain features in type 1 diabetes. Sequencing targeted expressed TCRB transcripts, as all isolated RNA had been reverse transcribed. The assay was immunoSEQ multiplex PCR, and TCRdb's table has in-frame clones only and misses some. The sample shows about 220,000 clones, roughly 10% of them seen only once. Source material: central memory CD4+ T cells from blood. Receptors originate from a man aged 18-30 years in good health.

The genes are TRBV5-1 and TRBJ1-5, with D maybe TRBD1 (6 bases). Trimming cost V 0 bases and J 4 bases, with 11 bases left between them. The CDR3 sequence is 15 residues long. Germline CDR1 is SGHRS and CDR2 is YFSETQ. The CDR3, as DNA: TGCGCCAGCAGCTTGGACCACACAGGGAATCAGCCCCAGCATTTT. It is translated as CASSLDHTGNQPQHF.

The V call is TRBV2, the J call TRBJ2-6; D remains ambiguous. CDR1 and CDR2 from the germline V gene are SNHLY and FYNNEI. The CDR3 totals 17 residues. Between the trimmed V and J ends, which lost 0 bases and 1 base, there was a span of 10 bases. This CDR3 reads CASSEAGWGSGANVLTF. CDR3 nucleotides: TGTGCCAGCAGTGAAGCGGGTTGGGGATCTGGGGCCAACGTCCTGACTTTC.

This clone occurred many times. CDR3 coding DNA: TGTGCCAGCAGCGCCCGGGACAGAAGGCTCTATGGCTACACCTTC. Protein sequence: CASSARDRRLYGYTF. V and J are TRBV13 and TRBJ1-2; TRBD1 matches 7 bases. Trimming cost V 5 bases and J 4 bases; bases outside gene matches: 10. Germline CDR1 and CDR2: PRHDT and FYEKMQ (reference sequence). This CDR3 spans 15 amino acids.

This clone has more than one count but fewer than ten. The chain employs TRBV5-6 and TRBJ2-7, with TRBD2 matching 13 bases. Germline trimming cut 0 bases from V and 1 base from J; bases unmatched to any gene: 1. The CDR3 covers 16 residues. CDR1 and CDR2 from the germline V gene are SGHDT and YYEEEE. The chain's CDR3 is CASSLGLAGGSYEQYF. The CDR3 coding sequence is TGTGCCAGCAGCTTGGGACTAGCGGGAGGATCCTACGAGCAGTACTTC.

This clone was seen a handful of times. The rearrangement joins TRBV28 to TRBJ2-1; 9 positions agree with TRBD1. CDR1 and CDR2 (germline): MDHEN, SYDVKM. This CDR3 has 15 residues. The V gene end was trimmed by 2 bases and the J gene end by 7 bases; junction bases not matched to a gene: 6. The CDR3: CASSLAQGAGNEQFF. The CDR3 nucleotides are TGTGCCAGCAGTTTAGCACAGGGGGCGGGTAATGAGCAGTTCTTC.

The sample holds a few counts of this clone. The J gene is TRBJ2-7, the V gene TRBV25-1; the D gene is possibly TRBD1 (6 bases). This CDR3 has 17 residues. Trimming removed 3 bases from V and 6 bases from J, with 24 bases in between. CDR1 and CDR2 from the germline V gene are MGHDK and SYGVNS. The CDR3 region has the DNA TGTGCCAGCAGTGATGCGGCCTTGGGCAGGGGATCTGTCGAGCAGTACTTC. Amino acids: CASSDAALGRGSVEQYF.

As DNA, the CDR3 is TGTGCCAGCAGGAGTGGAGTAAACGCAGATACGCAGTATTTT. Its protein product is CASRSGVNADTQYF. The chain uses TRBV2 and TRBJ2-3; D unresolved. The CDR3 contains 14 residues. V was pared by 6 bases and J by 4 bases, with 14 bases between. CDR1 SNHLY and CDR2 FYNNEI come from the germline V gene.

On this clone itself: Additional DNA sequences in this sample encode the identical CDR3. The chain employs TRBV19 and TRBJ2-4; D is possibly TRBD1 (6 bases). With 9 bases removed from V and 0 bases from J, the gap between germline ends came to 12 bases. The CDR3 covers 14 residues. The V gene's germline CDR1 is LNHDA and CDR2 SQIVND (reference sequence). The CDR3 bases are TGTGCCAGCGAAGGGACACTAGCCAAAAACATTCAGTACTTC. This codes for CASEGTLAKNIQYF.

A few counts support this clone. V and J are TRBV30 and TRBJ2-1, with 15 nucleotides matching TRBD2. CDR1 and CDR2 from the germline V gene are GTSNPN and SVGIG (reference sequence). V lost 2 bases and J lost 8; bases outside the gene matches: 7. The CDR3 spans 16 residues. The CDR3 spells CAWSIRTSGRAHEQFF. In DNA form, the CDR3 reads TGTGCCTGGAGTATCCGGACTAGCGGGAGGGCCCATGAGCAGTTCTTC.